This T cell receptor beta chain comes out of a study of shared clonotypes between healthy human individuals. Study-wide context: Donors consisted of two women and a few men between 18 and 49.

The CD8 memory sample joined CD45RO+ cells and CCR7-negative CD45RA+ cells. The repertoire was sequenced with immunoSEQ multiplex PCR; TCRdb's copy has only in-frame clones and lacks some. The sample lists 300,000 to 400,000 clones; about nine tenths were seen once. The CDR3 length is 14 residues. Germline CDR1 reads SGDLS; CDR2 reads YYNGEE. V lost 4 bases and J 1 base, leaving 12 bases between the germline ends. Study outcomes and limitations: In four donors, approximately 5% of naive CD4 clonotypes appeared in common.

As to this clone: Its antigen is not known.

This receptor was obtained from a man aged 18 to 29 in good health. Sequenced: memory CD8+ T cells sorted from blood. Regarding subset: CD45RO+ cells pooled with CCR7-negative TemRA cells. The chain joins TRBV9 to TRBJ2-7; D not certain. CDR3 region: CASSPREWSYEQYF. DNA of the CDR3: TGTGCCAGCAGCCCTCGAGAATGGTCCTACGAGCAGTACTTC.